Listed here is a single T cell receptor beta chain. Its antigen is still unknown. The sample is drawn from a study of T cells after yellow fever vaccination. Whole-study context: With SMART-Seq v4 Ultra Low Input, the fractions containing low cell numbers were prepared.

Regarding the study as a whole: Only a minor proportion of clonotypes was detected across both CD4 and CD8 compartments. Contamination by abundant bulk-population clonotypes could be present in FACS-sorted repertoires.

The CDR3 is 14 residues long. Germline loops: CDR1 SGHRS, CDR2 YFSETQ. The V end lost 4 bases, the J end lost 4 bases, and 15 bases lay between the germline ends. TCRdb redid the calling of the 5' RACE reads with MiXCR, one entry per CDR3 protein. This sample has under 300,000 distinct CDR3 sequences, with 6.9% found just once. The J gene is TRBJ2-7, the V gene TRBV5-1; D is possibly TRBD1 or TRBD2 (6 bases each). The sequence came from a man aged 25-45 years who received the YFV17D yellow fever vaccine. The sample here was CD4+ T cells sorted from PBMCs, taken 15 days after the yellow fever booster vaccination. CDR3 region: CASSARGGLYEQYF. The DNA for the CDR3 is TGCGCCAGCAGCGCCCGAGGGGGGCTGTACGAGCAGTACTTC.